This T cell receptor beta chain was documented in a study of technical replicates of blood from several donors. Sequenced by immunoSEQ multiplex PCR; TCRdb stores in-frame clones only, minus some. The sample consists of 100,000 or so clones, approximately 94% of them appearing once. The CDR3 is made up of 12 amino acids. CDR1 and CDR2 from the germline V gene are MDHEN and SYDVKM. Trimming removed 5 bases at V and 7 bases at J, with 11 bases between. The TCR originated in a human donor in good health. Input material: T cells isolated from PBMCs. The chain is built from TRBV28 and TRBJ1-2, with no clear D. The CDR3 loop reads CASSPITGGYTF. CDR3 sequence (DNA): TGTGCCAGCAGTCCGATAACGGGTGGCTACACCTTC.